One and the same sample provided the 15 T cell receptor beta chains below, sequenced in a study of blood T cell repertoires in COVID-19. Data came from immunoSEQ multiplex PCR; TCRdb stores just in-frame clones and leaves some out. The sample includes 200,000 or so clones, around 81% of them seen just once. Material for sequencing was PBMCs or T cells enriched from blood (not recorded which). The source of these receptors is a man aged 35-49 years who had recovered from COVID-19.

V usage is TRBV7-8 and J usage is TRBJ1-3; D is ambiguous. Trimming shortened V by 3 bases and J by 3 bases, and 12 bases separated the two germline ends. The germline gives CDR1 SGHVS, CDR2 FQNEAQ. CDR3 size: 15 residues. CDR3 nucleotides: TGTGCCAGCAGCTTTGAAGGACTCTTTGGAAACACCATATATTTT. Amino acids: CASSFEGLFGNTIYF.

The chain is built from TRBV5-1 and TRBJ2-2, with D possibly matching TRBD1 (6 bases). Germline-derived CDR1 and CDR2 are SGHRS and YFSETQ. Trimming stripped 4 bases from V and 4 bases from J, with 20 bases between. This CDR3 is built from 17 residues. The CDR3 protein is CASSPRLRQVGTGELFF. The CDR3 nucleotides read TGCGCCAGCAGCCCTCGCCTGAGACAGGTGGGCACCGGGGAGCTGTTTTTT.

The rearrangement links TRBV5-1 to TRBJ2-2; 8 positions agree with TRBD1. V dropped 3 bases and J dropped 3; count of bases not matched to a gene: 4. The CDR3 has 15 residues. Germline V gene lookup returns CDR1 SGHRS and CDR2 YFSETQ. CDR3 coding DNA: TGCGCCAGCAGCTCGCAGACAGGGGACACCGGGGAGCTGTTTTTT. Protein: CASSSQTGDTGELFF.

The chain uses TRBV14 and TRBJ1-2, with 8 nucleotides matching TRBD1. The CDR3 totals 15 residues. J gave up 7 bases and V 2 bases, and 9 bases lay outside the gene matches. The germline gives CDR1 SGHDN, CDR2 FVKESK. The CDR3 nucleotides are TGTGCCAGCAGCCAATTTCCCCAGGGGGCGAGTGGCTACACCTTC. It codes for CASSQFPQGASGYTF.

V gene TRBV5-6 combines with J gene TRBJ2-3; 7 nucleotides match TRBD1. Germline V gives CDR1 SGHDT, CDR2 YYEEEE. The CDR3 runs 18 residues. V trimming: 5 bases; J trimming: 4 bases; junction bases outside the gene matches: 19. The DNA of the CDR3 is TGTGCCAGCAGATCAACAAGGGACAGCTCTCTGACGGCAGATACGCAGTATTTT. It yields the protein CASRSTRDSSLTADTQYF.

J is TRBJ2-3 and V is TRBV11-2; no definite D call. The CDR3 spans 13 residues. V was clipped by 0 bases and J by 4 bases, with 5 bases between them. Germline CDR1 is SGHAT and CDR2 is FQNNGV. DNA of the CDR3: TGTGCCAGCAGCTTAGATCGGGCAGATACGCAGTATTTT. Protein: CASSLDRADTQYF.

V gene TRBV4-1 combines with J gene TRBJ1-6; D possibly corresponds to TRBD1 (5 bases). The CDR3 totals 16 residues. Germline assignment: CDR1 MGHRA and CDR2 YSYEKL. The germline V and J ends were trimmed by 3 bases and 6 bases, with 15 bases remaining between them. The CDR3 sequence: CASSQIGGTLNSPLHF. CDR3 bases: TGCGCCAGCAGCCAGATCGGCGGGACCCTTAATTCACCCCTCCACTTT.

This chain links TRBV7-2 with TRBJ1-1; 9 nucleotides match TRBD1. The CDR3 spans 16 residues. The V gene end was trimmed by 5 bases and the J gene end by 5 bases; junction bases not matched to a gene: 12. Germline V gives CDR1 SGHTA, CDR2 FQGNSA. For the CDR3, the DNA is TGTGCCAGCAGCGTCACCGGGACAGGGTCTGGGACTGAAGCTTTCTTT. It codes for CASSVTGTGSGTEAFF.

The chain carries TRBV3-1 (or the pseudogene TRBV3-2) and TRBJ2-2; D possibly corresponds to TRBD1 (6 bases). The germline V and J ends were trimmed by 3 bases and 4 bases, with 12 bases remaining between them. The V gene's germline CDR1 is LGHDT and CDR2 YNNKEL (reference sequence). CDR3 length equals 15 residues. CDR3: CASSHYGRGTGELFF. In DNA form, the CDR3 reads TGTGCCAGCAGCCATTACGGCAGGGGCACCGGGGAGCTGTTTTTT.

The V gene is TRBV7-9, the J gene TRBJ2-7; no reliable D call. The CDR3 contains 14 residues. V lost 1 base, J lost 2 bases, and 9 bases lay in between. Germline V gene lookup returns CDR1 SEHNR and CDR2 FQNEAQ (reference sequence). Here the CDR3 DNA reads TGTGCCAGCAGCTTAGGGGCCAGTCCCTACGAGCAGTACTTC. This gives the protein CASSLGASPYEQYF.

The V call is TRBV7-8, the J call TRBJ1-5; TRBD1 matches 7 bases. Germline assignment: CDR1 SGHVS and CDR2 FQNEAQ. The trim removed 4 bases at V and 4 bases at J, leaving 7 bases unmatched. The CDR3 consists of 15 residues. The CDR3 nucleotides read TGTGCCAGCAGCTCACCCTCAGGGGGGAATCAGCCCCAGCATTTT. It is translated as CASSSPSGGNQPQHF.

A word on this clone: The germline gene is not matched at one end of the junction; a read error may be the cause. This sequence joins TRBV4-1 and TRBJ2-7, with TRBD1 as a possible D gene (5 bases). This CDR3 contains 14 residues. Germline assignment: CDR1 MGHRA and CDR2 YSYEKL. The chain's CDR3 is CASSQVYRSYEQYF. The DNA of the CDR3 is TGCGCCAGCAGTCAAGTGTACAGGTCCTACGAGCAGTACTTC.

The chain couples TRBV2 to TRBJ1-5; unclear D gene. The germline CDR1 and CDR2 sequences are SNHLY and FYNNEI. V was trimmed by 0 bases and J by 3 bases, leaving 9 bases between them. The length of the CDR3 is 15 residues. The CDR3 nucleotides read TGTGCCAGCAGTGAAGCTTGGCAGTTCAATCAGCCCCAGCATTTT. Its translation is CASSEAWQFNQPQHF.

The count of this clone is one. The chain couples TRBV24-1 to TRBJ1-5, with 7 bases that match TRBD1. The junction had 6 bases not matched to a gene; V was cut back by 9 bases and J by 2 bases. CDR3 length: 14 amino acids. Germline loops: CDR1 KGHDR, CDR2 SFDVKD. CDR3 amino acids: CATSQGSRNQPQHF. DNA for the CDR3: TGTGCCACCTCACAGGGGAGTCGCAATCAGCCCCAGCATTTT.

Here the CDR3 DNA reads TGTGCCAGCAGTGAATGGGACAGGGGAGGTCAGCCCCAGCATTTT. Protein product: CASSEWDRGGQPQHF. J is TRBJ1-5 and V is TRBV6-1; 10 nucleotides line up with TRBD1. Germline-derived CDR1 and CDR2 are MNHNS and SASEGT. The junction had 4 bases not matched to a gene; V was cut back by 2 bases and J by 6 bases. The CDR3 is 15 residues long.